The 15 T cell receptor beta chains in this list originate from one sample, sequenced in a study of T cell changes during pregnancy in multiple sclerosis. Sequencing used immunoSEQ multiplex PCR; TCRdb keeps in-frame clones, though not all of them. This table has some 30,000 clones, about 89% appearing once. The specimen was CD8+ T cells from peripheral blood mononuclear cells, collected in the second trimester of pregnancy. Receptors originate from a female donor with multiple sclerosis, enrolled in a pregnancy study.

The sample holds one count of this clone. The chain has TRBV19 and TRBJ2-7; 7 positions match TRBD1. Germline V gives CDR1 LNHDA, CDR2 SQIVND (reference sequence). V trimming: 8 bases; J trimming: 2 bases; junction bases outside the gene matches: 9. The CDR3 consists of 14 residues. CDR3 bases: TGTGCCAGTCGTGGACAGGAGAGAGCCTACGAGCAGTACTTC. The encoded protein is CASRGQERAYEQYF.

The chain couples TRBV30 to TRBJ2-7; no clear D. Germline V CDR1 and CDR2: GTSNPN, SVGIG (reference sequence). Trimming left V 3 bases short and J 4 bases short, with 10 bases between. The CDR3 has 12 amino acids. The CDR3 DNA reads TGTGCCTGGAGCTCCGTCTCTTACGAGCAGTACTTC. Amino acid sequence: CAWSSVSYEQYF.

V gene TRBV7-3 combines with J gene TRBJ2-2; D is ambiguous. V was pared by 8 bases and J by 2 bases, with 6 bases between. The V gene's germline CDR1 is SGHTA and CDR2 FQGTGA. This CDR3 has 12 residues. CDR3 loop: CASGGNTGELFF. The CDR3 DNA follows: TGTGCCAGCGGCGGAAACACCGGGGAGCTGTTTTTT. Combining the CDR3 with reference TRBV7-3 and TRBJ2-2 gives the whole variable domain GAGVSQTPSNKVTEKGKYVELRCDPISGHTALYWYRQSLGQGPEFLIYFQGTGAADDSGLPNDRFFAVRPEGSVSTLKIQRTERGDSAVYLCASGGNTGELFFGEGSRLTVL.

The chain joins TRBV11-2 to TRBJ2-1; the D gene is possibly TRBD2 (5 bases). Trimming took off 1 base at V and 2 bases at J, with 12 bases between the two ends. The CDR3 loop spans 16 amino acids. Per germline, CDR1 SGHAT and CDR2 FQNNGV. DNA for the CDR3: TGTGCCAGCAGCTTAGGTCGGGGTGTTACCTACAATGAGCAGTTCTTC. This translates into CASSLGRGVTYNEQFF.

The chain is built from TRBV4-3 and TRBJ1-5; a possible D gene is TRBD1 (5 bases). Germline V gives CDR1 LGHNA, CDR2 YSLEER. This CDR3 spans 15 amino acids. Trimming stripped 1 base from V and 1 base from J, with 8 bases between. The CDR3 bases are TGCGCCAGCAGCCAAGCGGCAGGGAGCAATCAGCCCCAGCATTTT. Translating gives CASSQAAGSNQPQHF.

The chain links TRBV15 to TRBJ2-2, with 7 bases aligning to TRBD1. After removal of 3 bases from V and 8 bases from J, the junction contained 9 bases not matched to a gene. Germline lookup yields CDR1 LNHNV and CDR2 YYDKDF (reference sequence). This CDR3 has 15 amino acids. CDR3 nucleotide sequence: TGTGCCACCAGCAGTCACGACAGGGTCCTGGGGGAGCTGTTTTTT. Its protein product is CATSSHDRVLGELFF.

This clone came up once. CDR3 nucleotide sequence: TGTGCCAGCAGCTTAGTGGGACTAGCGGGACTTACGAACACCGGGGAGCTGTTTTTT. The encoded protein is CASSLVGLAGLTNTGELFF. This chain links TRBV7-2 with TRBJ2-2, with 13 bases matching TRBD2. Germline V gene data show CDR1 as SGHTA and CDR2 as FQGNSA. The CDR3 has 19 residues. V was clipped by 1 base and J by 0 bases; unmatched bases: 5.

This sequence joins TRBV6-1 and TRBJ2-7; 7 nucleotides match TRBD2. V shed 6 bases, J shed 1 base, and the junction held 3 bases outside the gene matches. CDR3 length: 13 amino acids. Germline V gene lookup returns CDR1 MNHNS and CDR2 SASEGT. For the CDR3, the DNA is TGTGCCAGCAGCGGGGGGTTTTCCTACGAGCAGTACTTC. The encoded protein is CASSGGFSYEQYF.

The chain couples TRBV6-5 to TRBJ1-1; 9 nucleotides agree with TRBD1. Germline trimming cut 6 bases from V and 3 bases from J; bases unmatched to any gene: 5. In germline, CDR1 is MNHEY, CDR2 SVGAGI. The CDR3 contains 14 residues. CDR3 sequence (DNA): TGTGCCAGCAGGCCGGGACAGGGATACACTGAAGCTTTCTTT. Its translation is CASRPGQGYTEAFF.

The gene calls are TRBV11-2 and TRBJ1-6; no clear D gene. V lost 3 bases, J lost 0 bases, and 9 bases lay in between. The V gene's germline CDR1 is SGHAT and CDR2 FQNNGV. This CDR3 is built from 16 residues. CDR3 residues: CASSFGVSSYNSPLHF. CDR3 sequence (DNA): TGTGCCAGCAGCTTCGGGGTCAGCTCCTATAATTCACCCCTCCACTTT.

The rearrangement joins TRBV4-1 to TRBJ2-3; a possible D gene is TRBD2 (5 bases). This CDR3 has 17 residues. Germline V gives CDR1 MGHRA, CDR2 YSYEKL. The V gene lost 3 bases and the J gene lost 4 bases, with 20 bases spanning the gap. The CDR3 DNA is TGCGCCAGCAGCCAGGCGTCAGGTGAGCGGTTCGCAGATACGCAGTATTTT. As protein: CASSQASGERFADTQYF.

The gene calls are TRBV25-1 and TRBJ2-7; D is possibly TRBD1 (5 bases). The germline CDR1 and CDR2 sequences are MGHDK and SYGVNS. This CDR3 is built from 11 residues. V was pared by 6 bases and J by 6 bases, with 9 bases between. CDR3: CASSSQGEQYF. The CDR3 DNA is TGTGCCAGCAGCAGTCAGGGCGAGCAGTACTTC.

This chain uses TRBV4-1 with TRBJ2-1, with TRBD2 matching over 9 bases. The CDR3 has 16 residues. V was pared by 0 bases and J by 12 bases, with 12 bases of the junction left unmatched. Germline values: CDR1 MGHRA, CDR2 YSYEKL. The CDR3: CASSQEGPSGASRQFF. The DNA of the CDR3 is TGCGCCAGCAGCCAAGAAGGTCCTAGCGGGGCTTCGAGGCAGTTCTTC.

The chain links TRBV7-2 to TRBJ2-7; tentatively, D is TRBD1 (5 bases). There are 19 residues in the CDR3. From germline, CDR1 is SGHTA and CDR2 FQGNSA. Deletions cut 5 bases from V and 1 base from J, with 27 bases between. The CDR3 here is CASSDPTAYETVQSYEQYF. The CDR3 nucleotides read TGTGCCAGCAGCGATCCTACTGCCTACGAGACAGTCCAGTCCTACGAGCAGTACTTC.

This clone was recorded once. This sequence joins TRBV5-6 and TRBJ1-2; TRBD1 matches at 9 bases. Germline CDR1 reads SGHDT; CDR2 reads YYEEEE. The CDR3 runs to 15 residues. V was pared by 2 bases and J by 6 bases, with 8 bases of the junction left unmatched. CDR3 coding DNA: TGTGCCAGCAGCTTACCGGGACAGGGTGAGAATGGCTACACCTTC. Encoded protein: CASSLPGQGENGYTF.